One and the same sample provided the 20 T cell receptor beta chains below, sequenced in a study of CD8 T cells in ankylosing spondylitis. In TCRdb, the 5' RACE reads were re-called with MiXCR into one record per CDR3 protein. In the table there are 200,000 to 250,000 distinct CDR3 sequences, roughly 24% of which are singletons. Sample: blood, either unsorted or a sorted T cell fraction (not recorded which). The receptors derive from a male donor with ankylosing spondylitis or in good health (not recorded which).

CDR3 loop: CASSPEALAIEQFF. DNA for the CDR3: TGTGCCAGCAGCCCGGAGGCGCTAGCGATTGAGCAGTTCTTC. The V call is TRBV7-2, the J call TRBJ2-1, with TRBD2 as a possible D gene (6 bases). This CDR3 comprises 14 residues. The ends were cut back, 5 bases at V and 9 bases at J, with 17 bases in the middle. From germline, CDR1 is SGHTA and CDR2 FQGNSA.

This clonotype came up many times. V is TRBV4-1 and J is TRBJ1-2; D is perhaps TRBD1 (5 bases). V was shortened by 1 base and J by 5 bases, with 14 bases between the two germline ends. The CDR3 runs to 15 residues. Looked up from germline, CDR1 is MGHRA and CDR2 is YSYEKL. The CDR3: CASSQGPGGTYGYTF. The CDR3 bases are TGCGCCAGCAGCCAAGGTCCTGGGGGGACGTATGGCTACACCTTC.

This clonotype was detected ten times or more. The chain couples TRBV9 to TRBJ2-1; D is possibly TRBD1 or TRBD2 (7 bases each). From germline, CDR1 is SGDLS and CDR2 YYNGEE. The ends were cut back, 3 bases at V and 4 bases at J, with 14 bases in the middle. This CDR3 is built from 15 residues. Here the CDR3 DNA reads TGTGCCAGCAGCGGCTCGCAGGGGGGGTACAATGAGCAGTTCTTC. Translated: CASSGSQGGYNEQFF.

This clonotype came up many times. CDR3 in amino acids: CASSTSGSYNEQFF. The CDR3 DNA follows: TGTGCCAGCAGTACTAGCGGGAGCTACAATGAGCAGTTCTTC. The chain links TRBV6-2 or TRBV6-3 to TRBJ2-1, with 11 bases aligning to TRBD2. The CDR3 is 14 amino acids. Germline-derived CDR1 and CDR2 are MNHEY and SVGEGT. V trimming: 5 bases; J trimming: 3 bases; junction bases outside the gene matches: 0.

The rearrangement links TRBV29-1 to TRBJ1-2; 10 bases are shared with TRBD1. CDR1 and CDR2 (germline): SQVTM, ANQGSEA. CDR3 length: 12 residues. J gave up 5 bases and V 6 bases, and 3 bases lay outside the gene matches. The CDR3 region is CSVGDRGYGYTF. As DNA, the CDR3 is TGCAGCGTCGGGGACAGGGGTTATGGCTACACCTTC.

The table lists this clonotype with many counts. The chain has TRBV6-2 or TRBV6-3 and TRBJ1-5; D is undetermined. The length of the CDR3 is 16 residues. V was shortened by 0 bases and J by 0 bases, with 9 bases between the two germline ends. Germline CDR1 is MNHEY and CDR2 is SVGEGT. The CDR3 DNA sequence: TGTGCCAGCAGTTACTCTCAGACATATAGCAATCAGCCCCAGCATTTT. This translates into CASSYSQTYSNQPQHF.

The chain links TRBV29-1 to TRBJ2-4, with no clear D. V was pared by 5 bases and J by 0 bases, with 14 bases between. Germline V gives CDR1 SQVTM, CDR2 ANQGSEA. The CDR3 length is 15 residues. The CDR3 sequence is CSVTRANLAKNIQYF. CDR3 DNA: TGCAGCGTTACTCGGGCTAACCTAGCCAAAAACATTCAGTACTTC.

This clonotype was seen repeatedly, ten times or more. The chain carries TRBV4-1 and TRBJ1-2; D might be TRBD1 (6 bases). In germline, CDR1 is MGHRA, CDR2 YSYEKL. V lost 1 base, J lost 8 bases, and 29 bases lay in between. The CDR3 contains 19 residues. Here the CDR3 DNA reads TGCGCCAGCAGCCAAGTGGGACTAAAGAGGTCAGGGGTTAATGGCGGCTACACCTTC. Protein: CASSQVGLKRSGVNGGYTF.

This clonotype was counted between two and nine times. The chain couples TRBV10-3 to TRBJ2-5, with 10 bases that match TRBD1. The V segment lost 3 bases and the J segment 1 base; nucleotides outside the gene matches: 5. The CDR3 consists of 16 residues. Germline V gene lookup returns CDR1 ENHRY and CDR2 SYGVKD. CDR3 nucleotides: TGTGCCATCAGTGATTGGGACAGGGGTGGCCAAGAGACCCAGTACTTC. Residues: CAISDWDRGGQETQYF.

The chain recombines TRBV20-1 with TRBJ2-7, with D hard to call. The CDR3 has 11 residues. V lost 0 bases and J lost 5, with 5 bases in between. Germline CDR1 reads DFQATT; CDR2 reads SNEGSKA (reference sequence). The CDR3 DNA sequence: TGCAGTGCTAGAGAACTCCACGAGCAGTACTTC. The encoded protein is CSARELHEQYF.

This chain joins TRBV20-1 and TRBJ2-1, with TRBD2 matching 8 bases. Germline CDR1 is DFQATT and CDR2 is SNEGSKA (reference sequence). The CDR3 totals 15 residues. V gave up 6 bases and J gave up 2 bases; unmatched junction bases: 9. As DNA, the CDR3 is TGCAGTGCGCGAGCGGGCGGGGGGACCTACAATGAGCAGTTCTTC. Encoded protein: CSARAGGGTYNEQFF.

The CDR3 DNA is TGTGCCAGCGGGTACGGAGGCAATCAGCCCCAGCATTTT. Amino acids: CASGYGGNQPQHF. The chain is built from TRBV6-5 and TRBJ1-5; D gene ambiguous. Deletions cut 8 bases from V and 2 bases from J, with 10 bases between. The CDR3 runs to 13 residues. Germline CDR1 reads MNHEY; CDR2 reads SVGAGI.

This clonotype was recorded at least ten times. The gene calls are TRBV12-3 or TRBV12-4 and TRBJ1-2; D gene ambiguous. Trimming stripped 3 bases from V and 2 bases from J, with 7 bases between. This CDR3 is 13 amino acids long. CDR3 in amino acids: CASSLDRNYGYTF. The CDR3 DNA reads TGTGCCAGCAGTTTGGACCGAAACTATGGCTACACCTTC.

The rearrangement uses TRBV9 and TRBJ2-1, with 10 bases identical to TRBD2. This CDR3 spans 18 amino acids. V trimming: 0 bases; J trimming: 8 bases; junction bases outside the gene matches: 14. Germline CDR1 reads SGDLS; CDR2 reads YYNGEE. In DNA, the CDR3 is TGTGCCAGCAGCGTAGAAGGTAGCGGGAGGCCCAGGAAGGATGAGCAGTTCTTC. It specifies CASSVEGSGRPRKDEQFF.

This clonotype has a handful of counts. The chain combines TRBV20-1 with TRBJ2-7; D not certain. The CDR3 totals 12 residues. Germline assignment: CDR1 DFQATT and CDR2 SNEGSKA (reference sequence). V was cut by 1 base and J by 0 bases, with 4 bases left in between. DNA of the CDR3: TGCAGTGCTAGAGGTAACTCCTACGAGCAGTACTTC. As protein: CSARGNSYEQYF.

The chain couples TRBV10-3 to TRBJ1-5, with 9 bases matching TRBD1. V was clipped by 6 bases and J by 5 bases; unmatched bases: 8. In germline, CDR1 is ENHRY, CDR2 SYGVKD. This CDR3 region has 15 residues. CDR3 in amino acids: CAISDKQGAHQPQHF. CDR3 DNA: TGTGCCATCAGCGATAAACAGGGGGCGCATCAGCCCCAGCATTTT.

This clonotype was observed a handful of times. The rearrangement uses TRBV29-1 and TRBJ1-1; a weak D match, TRBD1 (6 bases). The CDR3 has 13 residues. The V and J ends lost 4 bases and 0 bases respectively, with 9 bases between them. Per the germline V gene, CDR1 is SQVTM and CDR2 is ANQGSEA. The CDR3 spells CSVVGQLNTEAFF. The CDR3 DNA reads TGCAGCGTTGTCGGACAGTTGAACACTGAAGCTTTCTTT.

This clonotype was counted between two and nine times. This chain joins TRBV29-1 and TRBJ2-2; D possibly corresponds to TRBD1 (6 bases). The CDR3 runs 13 residues. With 7 bases removed from V and 7 bases from J, the gap between germline ends came to 16 bases. The V gene's germline CDR1 is SQVTM and CDR2 ANQGSEA. The CDR3 is CSGEKGVGGELFF. The CDR3 DNA sequence: TGCAGCGGGGAGAAGGGGGTGGGCGGGGAGCTGTTTTTT.

The V call is TRBV20-1, the J call TRBJ1-1, with D possibly TRBD1 on 5 matching bases. The germline CDR1 and CDR2 sequences are DFQATT and SNEGSKA (reference sequence). The CDR3 spans 14 residues. The V gene lost 3 bases and the J gene lost 0 bases, with 11 bases spanning the gap. In DNA, the CDR3 is TGCAGTGCTAGGGGGGAGGGGATGAACACTGAAGCTTTCTTT. This translates into CSARGEGMNTEAFF.

The chain couples TRBV9 to TRBJ2-3, with 7 bases that match TRBD1. There are 14 residues in the CDR3. V was pared by 4 bases and J by 9 bases, with 11 bases of the junction left unmatched. Germline CDR1 SGDLS, CDR2 YYNGEE. CDR3 sequence: CASSIQDRMGTQYF. The CDR3 nucleotides are TGTGCCAGCAGCATACAGGACAGGATGGGAACGCAGTATTTT. Combining the CDR3 with reference TRBV9 and TRBJ2-3 gives the whole variable domain DSGVTQTPKHLITATGQRVTLRCSPRSGDLSVYWYQQSLDQGLQFLIQYYNGEERAKGNILERFSAQQFPDLHSELNLSSLELGDSALYFCASSIQDRMGTQYFGPGTRLTVL.